This paragraph reports one TCR beta chain. Its antigen is currently unknown. This specimen belongs to a study of response to subunit inactivated influenza vaccine. Findings of the study overall: Each seasonal influenza vaccination recruits few new T cells, the authors suggested.

In TCRdb, the RT-PCR reads were re-called with MiXCR into one record per CDR3 protein. The table includes under 850,000 distinct CDR3 sequences, less than 20% detected once. V gave up 0 bases and J gave up 7 bases; unmatched junction bases: 9. The CDR3 is 16 amino acids. CDR1 and CDR2 (germline): SEHNR, FQNEAQ (reference sequence). The TCR comes from a man over 45 who received an inactivated influenza vaccine. The sequencing used PBMCs from blood, collected 4 to 6 days after vaccination. The J gene is TRBJ2-1, the V gene TRBV7-9; 7 bases match TRBD2. The CDR3 DNA sequence: TGTGCCAGCAGCTTAGCGGACGGGAGGAAATTTAATGAGCAGTTCTTC. This translates into CASSLADGRKFNEQFF.